This is a list of T cell receptor beta chains from one sample in a study of blood T cells in healthy people across ages. TCRdb re-called the 5' RACE reads with MiXCR, one entry per CDR3 protein. The table shows about 760,000 distinct CDR3 sequences, with 56% occurring only once. Material for sequencing was blood. The receptors were sampled from a man in his forties or fifties in good health. The CDR3 runs from the conserved cysteine through the conserved F or W. A D gene is named only where the DNA matches it firmly. Clone sizes are given selectively: once, few, many, or a class where the clone is expanded.

d_gene	v_gene	j_gene	abundance	CDR3nt	CDR3aa
NA	TRBV5-4	TRBJ2-7	few	TGTGCCAGCAGCCGCGGCCTCCCAAATTACGAGCAGTACTTC	CASSRGLPNYEQYF
NA	TRBV11-2	TRBJ1-2	NA	TGTGCCAGCAGCTTAGAAAGGGGGGCCGTCAACTATGGCTACACCTTC	CASSLERGAVNYGYTF
NA	TRBV6-6	TRBJ2-5	NA	TGTGCCAGCACCCCGGCGGACACTCGGGGGACCCAGTACTTC	CASTPADTRGTQYF
NA	TRBV7-2	TRBJ1-1	NA	TGTGCCGGTTCAACCGGGGGCACTGAAGCTTTCTTT	CAGSTGGTEAFF
NA	TRBV28	TRBJ2-3	NA	TGTGCCAGCAGTTTTTTTCCAGGGGAGAGCACAGATACGCAGTATTTT	CASSFFPGESTDTQYF
TRBD1	TRBV5-1	TRBJ1-2	NA	TGCGCCAGCAGCTTCAAAAGAATCGGGACAGGGGATAGAGTGGATGGCTACACCTTC	CASSFKRIGTGDRVDGYTF
NA	TRBV14	TRBJ2-3	NA	TGTGCCAGCAGCCAGGGCGGCTTCTTCACAGATACGCAGTATTTT	CASSQGGFFTDTQYF
NA	TRBV4-2	TRBJ2-1	NA	TGTGCCAGCAGCCAAGCCCTAGCGAGCTCCAACAATGAGCAGTTCTTC	CASSQALASSNNEQFF
TRBD2	TRBV7-6	TRBJ2-3	NA	TGTGCCAGCAGCTTCCTGAGTGCGGGGGGCAGCACAGATACGCAGTATTTT	CASSFLSAGGSTDTQYF
TRBD2	TRBV7-3	TRBJ2-1	NA	TGTGCCAGCAGCTTAGTACTAGCGACAAAAGAGCAGTTCTTC	CASSLVLATKEQFF
TRBD2	TRBV13	TRBJ2-5	few	TGTGCCAGCACCCTCATAGCGGGAGAGGGAGAGACCCAGTACTTC	CASTLIAGEGETQYF
NA	TRBV5-1	TRBJ1-1	few	TGCGCCAGCAGCAAATTTAACAGGGTAAGGGGCACTGAAGCTTTCTTT	CASSKFNRVRGTEAFF
NA	TRBV20-1	TRBJ2-7	NA	TGCAGTGCTAGAGCGGGCCGTTCGAGCTCCTACGAGCAGTACTTC	CSARAGRSSSYEQYF
TRBD1	TRBV7-2	TRBJ1-4	NA	TGTGCCAGCAGCTTAGACAGGGGTTGGAGTGAAAAACTGTTTTTT	CASSLDRGWSEKLFF
NA	TRBV2	TRBJ1-5	NA	TGTGCCAGCAGGACAGGTAGTAGCAATCAGCCCCAGCATTTT	CASRTGSSNQPQHF
TRBD2	TRBV3-1	TRBJ2-5	NA	TGTGCCAGCAGCCAAGGTCCCAGCGGGGGCGGGGAGACCCAGTACTTC	CASSQGPSGGGETQYF
NA	TRBV10-3	TRBJ1-1	few	TGTGCCATCAGTGGAGCAACTGAAGCTTTCTTT	CAISGATEAFF
NA	TRBV10-3	TRBJ1-2	few	TGTGCCATCAGCGTCGACGGCTACTATGGCTACACCTTC	CAISVDGYYGYTF
NA	TRBV18	TRBJ2-5	once	TGTGCCAGCTCACTTGACGTACAAGAGACCCAGTACTTC	CASSLDVQETQYF
NA	TRBV28	TRBJ2-3	few	TGTGCCAGCACAACTTCGGCTAGCACAGATACGCAGTATTTT	CASTTSASTDTQYF
TRBD1	TRBV5-1	TRBJ2-3	NA	TGCGCCAGCAGATCGGACAGGGTAACAGATACGCAGTATTTT	CASRSDRVTDTQYF
NA	TRBV25-1	TRBJ1-1	NA	TGTGCCAGCAGTGAAAGGAGAAGGGAACGGGAAGCTTTCTTT	CASSERRREREAFF